The TCR beta chain described here comes from a study of cytomegalovirus exposure and HLA in healthy donors. Study outcomes and limitations: Highly shared sequence variants in one cluster were likely a sequencing artifact. Reports described diagnosis of cytomegalovirus status by the classifier as highly specific and sensitive.

Donors in the study were healthy people who gave bone marrow. The PCR had 60 Vbeta and 13 Jbeta primers. Clones were sequenced by immunoSEQ multiplex PCR, and TCRdb holds only the in-frame ones, with some missing. In the table there are 150,000 to 200,000 clones, roughly 74% of which are singletons. Concerning this clone itself: What it recognizes is unknown.

Sequencing was done on a sample of PBMCs. The clonotype was recovered from a male donor in good health and CMV-seronegative.

For the CDR3, the DNA is TGCAGCGAAACGACAGGGACTGGCTACACCTTC. It encodes CSETTGTGYTF. The V call is TRBV29-1, the J call TRBJ1-2; TRBD1 agrees at 7 bases. In germline, CDR1 is SQVTM, CDR2 ANQGSEA. After removal of 7 bases from V and 7 bases from J, the junction contained 6 bases not matched to a gene. The CDR3 has 11 residues.